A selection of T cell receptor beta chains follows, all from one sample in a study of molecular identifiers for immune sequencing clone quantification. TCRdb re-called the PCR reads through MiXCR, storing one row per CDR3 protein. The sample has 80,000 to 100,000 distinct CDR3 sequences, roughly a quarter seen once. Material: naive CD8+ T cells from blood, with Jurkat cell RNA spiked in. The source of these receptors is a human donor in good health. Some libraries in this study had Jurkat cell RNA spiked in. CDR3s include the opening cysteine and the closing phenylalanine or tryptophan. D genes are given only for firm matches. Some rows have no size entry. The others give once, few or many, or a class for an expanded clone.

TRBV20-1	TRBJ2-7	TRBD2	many	CSARGLAGGPHEQYF	TGCAGTGCTAGGGGACTAGCGGGAGGGCCCCACGAGCAGTACTTC
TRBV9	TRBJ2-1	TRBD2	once	CASSASGLAGYNEQFF	TGTGCCAGCAGCGCCTCAGGACTAGCGGGGTACAATGAGCAGTTCTTC
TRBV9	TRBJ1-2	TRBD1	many	CASSVTQILVPRGQDDYGYTF	TGTGCCAGCAGCGTAACCCAGATTTTGGTCCCGCGAGGACAGGATGACTATGGCTACACCTTC
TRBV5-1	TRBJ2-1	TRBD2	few	CASSGLGDYNEQFF	TGCGCCAGCAGCGGACTAGGGGATTACAATGAGCAGTTCTTC
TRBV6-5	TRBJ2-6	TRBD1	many	CARDSEGQAKPGANVLTF	TGTGCCAGAGACAGCGAAGGACAGGCGAAACCTGGGGCCAACGTCCTGACTTTC
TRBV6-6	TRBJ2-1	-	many	CASSYTGAEIEQFF	TGTGCCAGCAGTTACACGGGAGCGGAGATTGAGCAGTTCTTC
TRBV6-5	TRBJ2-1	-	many	CASKYQVGSSNEQFF	TGTGCCAGCAAGTACCAGGTGGGATCTAGCAATGAGCAGTTCTTC
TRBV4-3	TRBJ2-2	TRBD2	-	CASSQGGRTSGRTGELFF	TGCGCCAGCAGCCAAGGGGGCAGGACTAGCGGGAGAACCGGGGAGCTGTTTTTT
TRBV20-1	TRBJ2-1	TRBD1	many	CSAFTTGQGALLEQFF	TGCAGTGCTTTTACTACAGGACAGGGGGCTTTGCTCGAGCAGTTCTTC
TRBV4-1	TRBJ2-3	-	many	CASSQDSSGLSDTQYF	TGCGCCAGCAGCCAAGATTCCTCGGGGCTGTCAGATACGCAGTATTTT
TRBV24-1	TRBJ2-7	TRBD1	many	CATSEPGGSEQYF	TGTGCCACCAGTGAGCCAGGGGGAAGCGAGCAGTACTTC
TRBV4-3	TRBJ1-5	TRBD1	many	CASSQETGAGQPQHF	TGCGCCAGCAGCCAAGAGACAGGGGCAGGTCAGCCCCAGCATTTT
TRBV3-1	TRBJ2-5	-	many	CASSLPLGETQYF	TGTGCCAGCAGCCTGCCTCTAGGTGAGACCCAGTACTTC
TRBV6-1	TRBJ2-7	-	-	CACGYPSYERYF	TGTGCCTGCGGGTATCCCTCCTACGAGCGGTACTTC
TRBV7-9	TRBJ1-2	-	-	CASSYPSPGGRYGYTF	TGTGCCAGCAGCTACCCCTCCCCGGGGGGCCGCTATGGCTACACCTTC
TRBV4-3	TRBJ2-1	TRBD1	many	CASSQEPGTGSYNEQFF	TGCGCCAGCAGCCAAGAACCCGGGACAGGCTCCTACAATGAGCAGTTCTTC
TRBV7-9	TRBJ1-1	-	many	CASSLWTVNTEAFF	TGTGCCAGCAGCTTATGGACGGTGAACACTGAAGCTTTCTTT
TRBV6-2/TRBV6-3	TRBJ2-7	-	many	CASSYPTGHEQYF	TGTGCCAGCAGTTATCCGACAGGCCACGAGCAGTACTTC
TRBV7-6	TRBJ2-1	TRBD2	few	CASSSTSGLAGDEQFF	TGTGCCAGCAGCTCCACTTCGGGACTAGCGGGAGATGAGCAGTTCTTC
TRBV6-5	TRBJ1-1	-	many	CATGVGTEAFF	TGTGCCACCGGGGTGGGAACTGAAGCTTTCTTT
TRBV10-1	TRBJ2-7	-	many	CASSDFGPYEQYF	TGCGCCAGCAGTGATTTTGGCCCCTACGAGCAGTACTTC
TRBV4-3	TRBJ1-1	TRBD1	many	CASSPNRGQNTEAFF	TGCGCCAGCAGCCCAAACAGGGGGCAGAACACTGAAGCTTTCTTT
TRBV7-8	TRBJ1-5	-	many	CASSPRHDNQPQHF	TGTGCCAGCAGCCCCCGACACGACAATCAGCCCCAGCATTTT
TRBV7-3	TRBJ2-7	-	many	CASSLTDSGLSEQYF	TGTGCCAGCAGCTTAACGGACTCAGGGTTGAGCGAGCAGTACTTC
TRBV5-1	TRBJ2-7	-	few	CASSSGIYEQYF	TGCGCCAGCAGCTCCGGGATCTACGAGCAGTACTTC
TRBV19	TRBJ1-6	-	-	CASGLGLGHSPLHF	TGTGCCAGTGGTCTGGGGTTGGGACATTCACCCCTCCACTTT
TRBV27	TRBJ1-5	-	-	CASSLSRHQPQHF	TGTGCCAGCAGTTTATCGCGCCATCAGCCCCAGCATTTT
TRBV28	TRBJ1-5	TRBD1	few	CASSLWGQKNQPQHF	TGTGCCAGCAGTTTATGGGGACAGAAAAATCAGCCCCAGCATTTT
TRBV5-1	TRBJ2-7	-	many	CASSLDRTVVTYEQYF	TGCGCCAGCAGCTTGGACAGGACAGTAGTAACCTACGAGCAGTACTTC
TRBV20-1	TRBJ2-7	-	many	CSAKQVSEQYF	TGCAGTGCTAAACAGGTTTCCGAGCAGTACTTC
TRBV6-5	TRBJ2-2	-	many	CASSYSMRSANTGELFF	TGTGCCAGCAGTTACTCGATGCGGAGCGCGAACACCGGGGAGCTGTTTTTT
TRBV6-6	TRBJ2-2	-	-	CASSGSPALGELFF	TGTGCCAGCAGTGGGTCACCAGCCCTCGGGGAGCTGTTTTTT
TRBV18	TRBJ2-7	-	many	CASSPPGAAYEQYF	TGTGCCAGCTCACCGCCCGGGGCAGCCTACGAGCAGTACTTC
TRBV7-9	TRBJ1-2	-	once	CASSLSTTSWGYSF	TGTGCCAGCAGCTTATCGACTACGTCTTGGGGCTACTCCTTC
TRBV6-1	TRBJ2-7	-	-	CAGRTRPCEQYF	TGTGCCGGAAGGACACGACCTTGCGAGCAGTACTTC
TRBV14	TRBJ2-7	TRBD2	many	CASSPPSGGSYEQYF	TGTGCCAGCAGCCCCCCTAGCGGGGGCTCCTACGAGCAGTACTTC
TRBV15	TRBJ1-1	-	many	CATSNPLTQGQTEAFF	TGTGCCACCAGCAACCCCCTAACACAGGGTCAAACTGAAGCTTTCTTT
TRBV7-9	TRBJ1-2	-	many	CASSLAMSEVPNGGGYTF	TGTGCCAGCAGCTTGGCTATGTCCGAGGTTCCCAACGGAGGTGGCTACACCTTC
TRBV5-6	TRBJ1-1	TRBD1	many	CASSPRQGLNTEAFF	TGTGCCAGCAGCCCCAGACAGGGATTGAACACTGAAGCTTTCTTT
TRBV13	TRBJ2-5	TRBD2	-	CASSLGPGLAGDQGTQYF	TGTGCCAGCAGTTTAGGCCCGGGACTAGCGGGAGACCAAGGGACCCAGTACTTC
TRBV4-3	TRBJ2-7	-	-	CASSPGSGWYEQYF	TGCGCCAGCAGCCCCGGGTCAGGGTGGTACGAGCAGTACTTC
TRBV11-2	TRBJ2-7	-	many	CASSPGQAYYEQYF	TGTGCCAGCAGCCCGGGCCAAGCTTACTACGAGCAGTACTTC
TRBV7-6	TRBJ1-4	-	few	CASSLEAGPATNEKLFF	TGTGCCAGCAGCTTAGAGGCAGGACCTGCAACTAATGAAAAACTGTTTTTT